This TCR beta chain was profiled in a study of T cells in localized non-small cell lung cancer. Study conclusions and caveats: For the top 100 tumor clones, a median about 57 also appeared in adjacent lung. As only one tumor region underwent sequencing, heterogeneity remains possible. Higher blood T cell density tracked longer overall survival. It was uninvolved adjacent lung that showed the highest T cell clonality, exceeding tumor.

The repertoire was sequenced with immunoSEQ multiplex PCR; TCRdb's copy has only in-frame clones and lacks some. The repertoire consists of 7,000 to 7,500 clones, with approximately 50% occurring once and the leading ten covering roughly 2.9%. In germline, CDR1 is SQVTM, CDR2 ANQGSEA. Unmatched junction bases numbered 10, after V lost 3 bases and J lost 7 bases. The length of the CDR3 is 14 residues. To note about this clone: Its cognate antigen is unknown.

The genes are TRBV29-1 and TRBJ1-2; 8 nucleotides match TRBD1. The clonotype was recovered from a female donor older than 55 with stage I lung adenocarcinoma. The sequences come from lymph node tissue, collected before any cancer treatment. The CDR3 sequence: CSVDLFRGRGGYTF. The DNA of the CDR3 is TGCAGCGTTGATCTTTTCAGGGGGCGCGGTGGCTACACCTTC.